This T cell receptor beta chain derives from a study of T cell responses to AZD1222 COVID-19 vaccine. Here immunoSEQ multiplex PCR was the method, and the copy in TCRdb shows in-frame clones only, minus some. The sample consists of about 160,000 clones, 85% to 90% of them appearing once. Germline V gene lookup returns CDR1 SGHRS and CDR2 YFSETQ. The CDR3 contains 14 residues. After removal of 4 bases from V and 9 bases from J, the junction contained 7 bases not matched to a gene. The chain carries TRBV5-1 and TRBJ1-6; 7 bases are shared with TRBD1. The specimen comprised peripheral blood, sampled on day 0 of AZD1222 vaccination. The source of this sequence is an adult in good health. CDR3 coding DNA: TGCGCCAGCAGCCCAGCGGACAGGATTTCACCCCTCCACTTT. This sequence encodes CASSPADRISPLHF.